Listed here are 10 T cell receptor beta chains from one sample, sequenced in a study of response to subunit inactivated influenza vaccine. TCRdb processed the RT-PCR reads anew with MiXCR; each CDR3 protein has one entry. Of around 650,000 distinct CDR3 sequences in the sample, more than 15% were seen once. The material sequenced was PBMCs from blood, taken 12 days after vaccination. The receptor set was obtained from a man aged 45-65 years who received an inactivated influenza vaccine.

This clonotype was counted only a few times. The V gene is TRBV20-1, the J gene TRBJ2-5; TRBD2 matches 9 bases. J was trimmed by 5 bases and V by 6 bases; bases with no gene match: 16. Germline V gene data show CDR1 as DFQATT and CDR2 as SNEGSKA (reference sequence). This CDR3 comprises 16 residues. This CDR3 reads CSATRGGLARGETQYF. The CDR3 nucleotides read TGCAGTGCAACAAGGGGTGGACTAGCGAGGGGGGAGACCCAGTACTTC.

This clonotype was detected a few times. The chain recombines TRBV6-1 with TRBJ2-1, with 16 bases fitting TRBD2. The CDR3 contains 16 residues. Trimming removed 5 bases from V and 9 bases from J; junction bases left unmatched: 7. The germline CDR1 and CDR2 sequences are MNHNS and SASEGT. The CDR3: CASSTLGTSGRVEQFF. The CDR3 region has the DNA TGTGCCAGCAGTACCCTCGGGACTAGCGGGAGGGTTGAGCAGTTCTTC.

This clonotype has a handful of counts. CDR3 sequence: CASSMTSGSAGELFF. DNA for the CDR3: TGTGCCAGCAGTATGACTAGCGGGAGTGCCGGGGAGCTGTTTTTT. The chain joins TRBV12-3 or TRBV12-4 to TRBJ2-2, with 12 nucleotides matching TRBD2. CDR3 length: 15 residues. V shed 5 bases, J shed 6 bases, and the junction held 4 bases outside the gene matches.

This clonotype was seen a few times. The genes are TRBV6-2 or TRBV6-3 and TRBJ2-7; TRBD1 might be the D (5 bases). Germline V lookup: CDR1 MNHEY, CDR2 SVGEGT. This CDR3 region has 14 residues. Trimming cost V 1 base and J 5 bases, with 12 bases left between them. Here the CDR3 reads CASSYYAGYNEQYF. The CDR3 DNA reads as TGTGCCAGCAGTTACTATGCAGGGTACAACGAGCAGTACTTC.

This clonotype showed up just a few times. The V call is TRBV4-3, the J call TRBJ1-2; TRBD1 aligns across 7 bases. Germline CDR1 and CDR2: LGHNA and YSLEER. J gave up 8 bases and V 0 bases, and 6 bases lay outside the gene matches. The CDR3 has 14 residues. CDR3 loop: CASSQERDSKGYTF. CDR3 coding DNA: TGCGCCAGCAGCCAAGAAAGGGACAGCAAAGGCTACACCTTC.

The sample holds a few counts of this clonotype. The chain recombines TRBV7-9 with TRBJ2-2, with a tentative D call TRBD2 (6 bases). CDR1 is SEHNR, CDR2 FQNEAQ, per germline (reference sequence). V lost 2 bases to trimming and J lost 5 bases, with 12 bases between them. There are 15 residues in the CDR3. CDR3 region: CASSLYRDSTGELFF. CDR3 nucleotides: TGTGCCAGCAGCTTATACCGGGACTCAACCGGGGAGCTGTTTTTT.

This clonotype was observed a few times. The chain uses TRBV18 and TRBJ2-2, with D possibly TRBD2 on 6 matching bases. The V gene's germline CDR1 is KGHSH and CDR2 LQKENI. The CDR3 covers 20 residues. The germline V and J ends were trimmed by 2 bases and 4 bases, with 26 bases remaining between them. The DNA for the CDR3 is TGTGCCAGCTCACCAGTGATTGCCCAAGACCGACTGGGGGGCACCGGGGAGCTGTTTTTT. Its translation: CASSPVIAQDRLGGTGELFF.

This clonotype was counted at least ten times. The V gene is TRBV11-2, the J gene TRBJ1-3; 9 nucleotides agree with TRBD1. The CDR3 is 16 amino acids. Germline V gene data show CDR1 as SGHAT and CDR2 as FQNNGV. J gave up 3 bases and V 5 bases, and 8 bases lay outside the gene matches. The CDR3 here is CASSQYRGRLGNTIYF. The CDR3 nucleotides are TGTGCCAGCAGCCAGTACAGGGGGCGACTTGGAAACACCATATATTTT.

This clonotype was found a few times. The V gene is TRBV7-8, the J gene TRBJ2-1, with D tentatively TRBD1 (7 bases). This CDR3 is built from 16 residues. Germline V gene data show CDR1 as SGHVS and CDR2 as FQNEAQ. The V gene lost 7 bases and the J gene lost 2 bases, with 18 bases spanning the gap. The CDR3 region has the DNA TGTGCCAGCAACCTCCAGGGGGGAGTGGCCTACAATGAGCAGTTCTTC. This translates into CASNLQGGVAYNEQFF.

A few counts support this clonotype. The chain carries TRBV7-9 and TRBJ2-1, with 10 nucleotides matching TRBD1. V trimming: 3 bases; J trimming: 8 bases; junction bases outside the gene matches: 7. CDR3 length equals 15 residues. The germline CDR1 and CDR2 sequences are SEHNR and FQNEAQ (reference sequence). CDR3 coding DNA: TGTGCCAGCAGCTTTCGGGACAGGGGAGAGGATGAGCAGTTCTTC. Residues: CASSFRDRGEDEQFF.